The rows below give T cell receptor beta chains drawn from one sample of a study of cytomegalovirus exposure and HLA in healthy donors. Clones were read by immunoSEQ multiplex PCR, and TCRdb kept only the in-frame ones, dropping some. Of over 95,000 clones listed, 82% are singletons. Sequenced input: PBMCs. These receptors were obtained from a woman younger than 35 in good health and CMV-seronegative. The CDR3 runs from the conserved cysteine through the conserved F or W. D genes are given only for firm matches. The size entry is marked missing in some rows and otherwise reads once, few, many or a size class.

J gene: TRBJ1-1
clone size: NA
V gene: TRBV7-8
D gene: NA
CDR3 DNA: TGTGCCAGCAGCTTAACAGACCAGAACACTGAAGCTTTCTTT
CDR3 protein: CASSLTDQNTEAFF

J gene: TRBJ1-3
clone size: NA
V gene: TRBV5-4
D gene: NA
CDR3 DNA: TGTGCCAGCAGCTTGGGGGACTGGTACTCTGGAAACACCATATATTTT
CDR3 protein: CASSLGDWYSGNTIYF

J gene: TRBJ1-6
clone size: NA
V gene: TRBV14
D gene: TRBD1
CDR3 DNA: TGTGCCAGCAGATATACAGGGGGCAACTCACCCCTCCACTTT
CDR3 protein: CASRYTGGNSPLHF

J gene: TRBJ2-7
clone size: NA
V gene: TRBV5-4
D gene: TRBD2
CDR3 DNA: TGTGCCAGCAGCAAGAATAGCGGGGCGTCCTACGAGCAGTACTTC
CDR3 protein: CASSKNSGASYEQYF

J gene: TRBJ2-1
clone size: NA
V gene: TRBV7-8
D gene: NA
CDR3 DNA: TGTGCCAGCAGCATCGACAGAGACAATGAGCAGTTCTTC
CDR3 protein: CASSIDRDNEQFF

J gene: TRBJ1-5
clone size: NA
V gene: TRBV7-9
D gene: NA
CDR3 DNA: TGTGCCAGCAGCTTCGACAGCTATCAGCCCCAGCATTTT
CDR3 protein: CASSFDSYQPQHF

J gene: TRBJ2-5
clone size: many
V gene: TRBV13
D gene: TRBD2
CDR3 DNA: TGTGCCAGCAGCTTAGGGCTAGCGGGGTCTGGGGAGACCCAGTACTTC
CDR3 protein: CASSLGLAGSGETQYF

J gene: TRBJ2-1
clone size: NA
V gene: TRBV5-1
D gene: TRBD2
CDR3 DNA: TGCGCCAGCAGCTTGGCCCCTAGCGGGTCGTACAATGAGCAGTTCTTC
CDR3 protein: CASSLAPSGSYNEQFF

J gene: TRBJ2-3
clone size: NA
V gene: TRBV19
D gene: TRBD2
CDR3 DNA: TGTGCCAGTAGTACCGGACTAGCGGGAAAAGATACGCAGTATTTT
CDR3 protein: CASSTGLAGKDTQYF

J gene: TRBJ2-7
clone size: once
V gene: TRBV6-6
D gene: NA
CDR3 DNA: TGTGCCAGCAGTTACACACACGAGCAGTACTTC
CDR3 protein: CASSYTHEQYF

J gene: TRBJ2-5
clone size: few
V gene: TRBV19
D gene: TRBD1
CDR3 DNA: TGTGCCAGTAGTGTGGGACAGAACCAAGAGACCCAGTACTTC
CDR3 protein: CASSVGQNQETQYF

J gene: TRBJ1-2
clone size: NA
V gene: TRBV29-1
D gene: NA
CDR3 DNA: TGCAGCGTTGAAGGCCACAGGGACCACCCGACGCTGGGCTACACCTTC
CDR3 protein: CSVEGHRDHPTLGYTF

J gene: TRBJ1-2
clone size: few
V gene: TRBV28
D gene: NA
CDR3 DNA: TGTGCCAGCAGCCCCTACGGTCTGAGGTATGGCTACACCTTC
CDR3 protein: CASSPYGLRYGYTF

J gene: TRBJ2-3
clone size: NA
V gene: TRBV5-1
D gene: NA
CDR3 DNA: TGCGCCAGCAGCTCCGCCGGGGGAAACACAGATACGCAGTATTTT
CDR3 protein: CASSSAGGNTDTQYF

J gene: TRBJ2-2
clone size: once
V gene: TRBV6-5
D gene: NA
CDR3 DNA: TGTGCCAGCAGTTACTCGATAGGGGCCTACACCGGGGAGCTGTTTTTT
CDR3 protein: CASSYSIGAYTGELFF

J gene: TRBJ2-5
clone size: NA
V gene: TRBV7-7
D gene: TRBD2
CDR3 DNA: TGTGCTAGCAGCCGAACTAGCGGGAGTGAAGAGACCCAGTACTTC
CDR3 protein: CASSRTSGSEETQYF

J gene: TRBJ1-5
clone size: NA
V gene: TRBV19
D gene: NA
CDR3 DNA: TGTGCCAGTAGTATAGTGAGTGGCAATCAGCCCCAGCATTTT
CDR3 protein: CASSIVSGNQPQHF

J gene: TRBJ2-5
clone size: NA
V gene: TRBV7-6
D gene: TRBD1
CDR3 DNA: TGTGCCAGCAGCTTGGACAGGGATGAGACCCAGTACTTC
CDR3 protein: CASSLDRDETQYF

J gene: TRBJ2-1
clone size: NA
V gene: TRBV5-1
D gene: NA
CDR3 DNA: TGCGCCAGCAGCTTGTCGCAGGGGGGCCTTAATGAGCAGTTCTTC
CDR3 protein: CASSLSQGGLNEQFF

J gene: TRBJ2-2
clone size: NA
V gene: TRBV4-1
D gene: NA
CDR3 DNA: TGCGCCAGCAGCCAAGGCGCAGGCTCACTCGGGGAGCTGTTTTTT
CDR3 protein: CASSQGAGSLGELFF

J gene: TRBJ2-1
clone size: NA
V gene: TRBV15
D gene: TRBD1
CDR3 DNA: TGTGCCACCCGAACGGGACAGGGGTCGAGTGAGCAGTTCTTC
CDR3 protein: CATRTGQGSSEQFF

J gene: TRBJ1-2
clone size: NA
V gene: TRBV7-2
D gene: TRBD1
CDR3 DNA: TGTGCCAGCAGCTTAGGCGGACAGGGCTATGGCTACACCTTC
CDR3 protein: CASSLGGQGYGYTF

J gene: TRBJ2-1
clone size: NA
V gene: TRBV27
D gene: TRBD2
CDR3 DNA: TGTGCCAGCAGTTCCGTGGCCAGCGGGACCTACAATGAGCAGTTCTTC
CDR3 protein: CASSSVASGTYNEQFF

J gene: TRBJ2-1
clone size: NA
V gene: TRBV4-1
D gene: NA
CDR3 DNA: TGCGCCAGCAGCCAAGCAGGGGTCAATGAGCAGTTCTTC
CDR3 protein: CASSQAGVNEQFF

J gene: TRBJ1-2
clone size: NA
V gene: TRBV12-5
D gene: NA
CDR3 DNA: TGTGCTAGTGGTTTGGCCACGGGGTTCGCGAACTATGGCTACACCTTC
CDR3 protein: CASGLATGFANYGYTF

J gene: TRBJ1-1
clone size: NA
V gene: TRBV28
D gene: TRBD1
CDR3 DNA: TGTGCCAGCAGTCCTCGACAGGGAGGAAAGAACACTGAAGCTTTCTTT
CDR3 protein: CASSPRQGGKNTEAFF

J gene: TRBJ2-5
clone size: NA
V gene: TRBV19
D gene: TRBD1
CDR3 DNA: TGTGCCAGTAGATCGACAGGGGGTGCAGAGACCCAGTACTTC
CDR3 protein: CASRSTGGAETQYF

J gene: TRBJ1-1
clone size: once
V gene: TRBV23-1
D gene: NA
CDR3 DNA: TGCGCCAGCAGTCAAAGACAGATGAACACTGAAGCTTTCTTT
CDR3 protein: CASSQRQMNTEAFF

J gene: TRBJ2-1
clone size: NA
V gene: TRBV7-9
D gene: TRBD2
CDR3 DNA: TGTGCCAGCAGCTTAGCGCATAGCGGGAGAAGGGATGAGCAGTTCTTC
CDR3 protein: CASSLAHSGRRDEQFF

J gene: TRBJ2-3
clone size: few
V gene: TRBV6-6
D gene: NA
CDR3 DNA: TGTGCCAGCAGTTTGGAGGGGTTAGTGGATACGCAGTATTTT
CDR3 protein: CASSLEGLVDTQYF

J gene: TRBJ1-2
clone size: NA
V gene: TRBV7-8
D gene: TRBD1
CDR3 DNA: TGTGCCAGCAGCTTAGTCATCCTGGACAGGGGAAATTATGGCTACACCTTC
CDR3 protein: CASSLVILDRGNYGYTF

J gene: TRBJ2-7
clone size: NA
V gene: TRBV7-6
D gene: TRBD2
CDR3 DNA: TGTGCCAGCAGCTTGACTAGCGGGTATAACGAGCAGTACTTC
CDR3 protein: CASSLTSGYNEQYF

J gene: TRBJ1-1
clone size: NA
V gene: TRBV20-1
D gene: NA
CDR3 DNA: TGCAGTGCTAGCCCGAGGGCTGAAGCTTTCTTT
CDR3 protein: CSASPRAEAFF

J gene: TRBJ2-5
clone size: few
V gene: TRBV7-6
D gene: NA
CDR3 DNA: TGTGCCAGCAGCTCCCTCATGGGGCAGTACCAAGAGACCCAGTACTTC
CDR3 protein: CASSSLMGQYQETQYF

J gene: TRBJ2-2
clone size: NA
V gene: TRBV9
D gene: TRBD2
CDR3 DNA: TGTGCCAGCAGCCCGTTTAGCGGGGGACCCTCGAACACCGGGGAGCTGTTTTTT
CDR3 protein: CASSPFSGGPSNTGELFF

J gene: TRBJ1-2
clone size: NA
V gene: TRBV5-5
D gene: NA
CDR3 DNA: TGTGCCAGCAGCTTATCGGGGGAGTTTGGCTACACCTTC
CDR3 protein: CASSLSGEFGYTF

J gene: TRBJ2-3
clone size: NA
V gene: TRBV11-3
D gene: NA
CDR3 DNA: TGTGCCAGCAGCCTGTATAGCACAGATACGCAGTATTTT
CDR3 protein: CASSLYSTDTQYF

J gene: TRBJ2-3
clone size: NA
V gene: TRBV7-9
D gene: TRBD2
CDR3 DNA: TGTGCCAGCAGCTTAGTGGGCGGGAGCGCAGATACGCAGTATTTT
CDR3 protein: CASSLVGGSADTQYF

J gene: TRBJ2-1
clone size: NA
V gene: TRBV29-1
D gene: NA
CDR3 DNA: TGCAGCGTTGTCCAAAGCAAACCCTACAATGAGCAGTTCTTC
CDR3 protein: CSVVQSKPYNEQFF

J gene: TRBJ1-5
clone size: NA
V gene: TRBV27
D gene: TRBD1
CDR3 DNA: TGTGCCAGCAGAAGTACCCCACTCAGGGACAGCCAAAATCAGCCCCAGCATTTT
CDR3 protein: CASRSTPLRDSQNQPQHF

J gene: TRBJ1-4
clone size: NA
V gene: TRBV19
D gene: NA
CDR3 DNA: TGTGCCAGTAGTAATAGGGGCGCAACTAATGAAAAACTGTTTTTT
CDR3 protein: CASSNRGATNEKLFF

J gene: TRBJ1-5
clone size: NA
V gene: TRBV28
D gene: NA
CDR3 DNA: TGTGCCAGCAGTTTAATGGCAGGGGCAGGCAATCAGCCCCAGCATTTT
CDR3 protein: CASSLMAGAGNQPQHF

J gene: TRBJ1-6
clone size: NA
V gene: TRBV5-1
D gene: NA
CDR3 DNA: TGCGCCAGCAGCAATCCCGAGGCGGACTATAATTCACCCCTCCACTTT
CDR3 protein: CASSNPEADYNSPLHF

J gene: TRBJ2-7
clone size: NA
V gene: TRBV7-2
D gene: TRBD1
CDR3 DNA: TGTGCCAGCAGCCTCAGACAGGGCTACGAGCAGTACTTC
CDR3 protein: CASSLRQGYEQYF

J gene: TRBJ2-7
clone size: NA
V gene: TRBV27
D gene: TRBD1
CDR3 DNA: TGTGCCAGCAGTTTAGCCGGGACAGACAGCTACGAGCAGTACTTC
CDR3 protein: CASSLAGTDSYEQYF

J gene: TRBJ2-7
clone size: NA
V gene: TRBV19
D gene: TRBD1
CDR3 DNA: TGTGCCAGTAGTGGGGACAGGGCCTTCCCTTACGAGCAGTACTTC
CDR3 protein: CASSGDRAFPYEQYF

J gene: TRBJ1-2
clone size: few
V gene: TRBV19
D gene: TRBD1
CDR3 DNA: TGTGCCAGTAGTGAAGGACAGGGGACCCTCCTCAACTATGGCTACACCTTC
CDR3 protein: CASSEGQGTLLNYGYTF

J gene: TRBJ2-4
clone size: NA
V gene: TRBV7-9
D gene: NA
CDR3 DNA: TGTGCCAGCAGCTTAGGGGCTGATAAAGAAAACATTCAGTACTTC
CDR3 protein: CASSLGADKENIQYF